These 16 T cell receptor beta chains came from one sample sequenced in a study of blood T cell repertoires in COVID-19. Clones were read by immunoSEQ multiplex PCR, and TCRdb kept only the in-frame ones, dropping some. Here the sample spans approximately 22,000 clones, roughly 88% being singletons. Input material: peripheral blood. These receptor sequences come from a man older than 75 with active or convalescent COVID-19.

V usage is TRBV4-3 and J usage is TRBJ1-1, with a possible D match to TRBD1 (6 bases). This CDR3 is built from 16 residues. Germline CDR1 is LGHNA and CDR2 is YSLEER. V was trimmed by 0 bases and J by 1 base, leaving 12 bases between them. The DNA for the CDR3 is TGCGCCAGCAGCCAAGATGGAACAGGGAGGAACACTGAAGCTTTCTTT. It is translated as CASSQDGTGRNTEAFF.

J is TRBJ1-5 and V is TRBV6-5; D may be TRBD1 (6 bases). The CDR3 contains 15 residues. The germline V gene has CDR1 MNHEY and CDR2 SVGAGI. The V end was cut by 6 bases, the J end by 2 bases, with 14 bases between. The CDR3 coding sequence is TGTGCCAGCAGCCTACAGGGAAGTCGCAATCAGCCCCAGCATTTT. It codes for CASSLQGSRNQPQHF.

CDR3 in DNA: TGTGCCAGCAGTTACTCGACAGAGTATATGGGCTACGAGCAGTACTTC. This gives the protein CASSYSTEYMGYEQYF. V and J are TRBV6-5 and TRBJ2-7; D perhaps matches TRBD1 (5 bases). V was trimmed by 0 bases and J by 3 bases, leaving 15 bases between them. Germline values: CDR1 MNHEY, CDR2 SVGAGI. The CDR3 totals 16 residues.

This clone appeared once. This chain links TRBV25-1 with TRBJ1-4; D not resolved. This CDR3 is 14 amino acids long. Trimming stripped 3 bases from V and 8 bases from J, with 13 bases between. Germline lookup yields CDR1 MGHDK and CDR2 SYGVNS. The CDR3 bases are TGTGCCAGCAGTGATGACCCGGGGAGGGAAAAACTGTTTTTT. It yields the protein CASSDDPGREKLFF.

The chain has TRBV4-2 and TRBJ2-7; perhaps TRBD2 as D (5 bases). Germline loops: CDR1 LGHNA, CDR2 YNFKEQ. The V gene lost 0 bases and the J gene lost 2 bases, with 11 bases spanning the gap. The CDR3 covers 15 residues. DNA for the CDR3: TGTGCCAGCAGCCAAGATTGGACTCGCCCCTACGAGCAGTACTTC. It specifies CASSQDWTRPYEQYF.

The chain couples TRBV20-1 to TRBJ2-1; 8 bases align to TRBD2. Germline trimming cut 3 bases from V and 9 bases from J; bases unmatched to any gene: 7. Germline lookup yields CDR1 DFQATT and CDR2 SNEGSKA (reference sequence). The CDR3 length is 13 residues. CDR3 bases: TGCAGTGCTAGTACCGGGAGGGCCCCTGAGCAGTTCTTC. Amino acid sequence: CSASTGRAPEQFF.

CDR3 protein: CASSSLPGGTGELFF. DNA of the CDR3: TGCGCCAGCAGCTCTTTGCCAGGGGGCACCGGGGAGCTGTTTTTT. The genes are TRBV5-1 and TRBJ2-2; 7 bases agree with TRBD1. Germline-derived CDR1 and CDR2 are SGHRS and YFSETQ. CDR3 length: 15 amino acids. The ends lost 3 bases at V and 4 bases at J; junction bases unmatched: 6.

This clone was detected only once. The chain joins TRBV6-6 to TRBJ1-5, with TRBD1 identical over 10 bases. The CDR3 is 16 residues long. V lost 6 bases to trimming and J lost 5 bases; unmatched junction nucleotides: 10. Per germline, CDR1 MNHNY and CDR2 SVGAGI (reference sequence). The CDR3 spells CASSGTGTGADQPQHF. For the CDR3, the DNA is TGTGCCAGCAGCGGAACCGGGACAGGGGCGGATCAGCCCCAGCATTTT.

The J gene is TRBJ2-1, the V gene TRBV10-2; maybe TRBD2 (6 bases). Per germline, CDR1 WSHSY and CDR2 SAAADI. The V gene lost 6 bases and the J gene lost 0 bases, with 9 bases spanning the gap. The CDR3 length is 14 residues. CDR3 protein: CASRGGNSYNEQFF. For the CDR3, the DNA is TGCGCCAGCAGGGGCGGGAACTCCTACAATGAGCAGTTCTTC.

This clone showed up just once. The genes are TRBV19 and TRBJ1-4; D ambiguous. The CDR3 contains 13 residues. V was clipped by 6 bases and J by 4 bases, with 9 bases between them. Germline V gene lookup returns CDR1 LNHDA and CDR2 SQIVND (reference sequence). CDR3 DNA: TGTGCCAGTAGCCCTCCGGGTAATGAAAAACTGTTTTTT. This gives the protein CASSPPGNEKLFF.

This clone was seen a handful of times. This chain connects TRBV4-2 to TRBJ2-2; tentatively, D is TRBD1 (6 bases). V lost 7 bases and J lost 1, with 10 bases in between. The germline V gene encodes CDR1 LGHNA and CDR2 YNFKEQ. CDR3 length equals 14 residues. For the CDR3, the DNA is TGTGCCAGCAAATCGACAGGGAACACCGGGGAGCTGTTTTTT. This codes for CASKSTGNTGELFF.

The genes are TRBV19 and TRBJ1-2; 7 bases fit TRBD1. The CDR3 has 14 residues. V was pared by 5 bases and J by 8 bases, with 11 bases of the junction left unmatched. Per germline, CDR1 LNHDA and CDR2 SQIVND (reference sequence). The CDR3 loop is CASSLPTGRRGYTF. DNA for the CDR3: TGTGCCAGTAGTCTCCCGACAGGGAGAAGGGGCTACACCTTC.

The V and J genes are TRBV21-1 and TRBJ1-5; the DNA was not compared with TRBD1, the D call given in the table. TRBV21-1 is a pseudogene locus. There are 18 residues in the CDR3. CDR3 DNA: TGTGCCAGCAGTTACCCACAGGGAACCGGAGCGAGCAATCAGCCCCAGCATTTT. Its translation: CASSYPQGTGASNQPQHF.

The V call is TRBV5-6, the J call TRBJ2-2; D might be TRBD2 (5 bases). The germline V gene encodes CDR1 SGHDT and CDR2 YYEEEE. The CDR3 loop spans 16 amino acids. V lost 0 bases to trimming and J lost 1 base, with 10 bases between them. The CDR3 coding sequence is TGTGCCAGCAGCTTGGGGTCCAGCGGGAACACCGGGGAGCTGTTTTTT. Translated: CASSLGSSGNTGELFF.

This clone is a singleton in its sample. This chain connects TRBV28 to TRBJ2-7; D is ambiguous. V was clipped by 6 bases and J by 2 bases, with 11 bases between them. Germline CDR1 MDHEN, CDR2 SYDVKM. There are 13 residues in the CDR3. This chain's CDR3 is CASRSRVPYEQYF. CDR3 bases: TGTGCCAGCAGAAGTCGGGTCCCCTACGAGCAGTACTTC.

This sequence joins TRBV11-2 and TRBJ1-2; the D is unclear. The CDR3 sequence is 12 residues long. Looked up from germline, CDR1 is SGHAT and CDR2 is FQNNGV. V shed 4 bases and J shed 2 bases, with 5 bases lying between them. CDR3 nucleotides: TGTGCCAGCAGCTCTCAGAACTATGGCTACACCTTC. Amino acids: CASSSQNYGYTF.